The entry that follows covers one TCR beta chain sequence. This record comes from a study of blood T cell repertoires in COVID-19. Study in general: The study drew acute and convalescent COVID-19 samples from the United States, Italy and Spain. From T cells, B-cell-depleted T cells, or PBMCs came the material, which was cDNA or gDNA.

Trimming took 3 bases from V and 0 from J; bases not matched to a gene: 7. Per germline, CDR1 LNHDA and CDR2 SQIVND (reference sequence). CDR3 size: 16 residues. In the source study's methods: The assay estimated nucleated cells by amplifying reference gene primers. TCRdb's table, derived via immunoSEQ multiplex PCR, lists solely in-frame clones and lacks some. The V and J calls and the clone size are those of that table, but D and trimming were determined from the DNA. The table has about 80,000 clones, roughly 80% seen once. The specimen sequenced was peripheral blood. The TCR comes from a woman in her seventies with acute or convalescent COVID-19. The rearrangement uses TRBV19 and TRBJ1-1; 7 positions agree with TRBD1. The DNA for the CDR3 is TGTGCCAGTAGTATCACGGGACAGCCCATGAACACTGAAGCTTTCTTT. Its protein product is CASSITGQPMNTEAFF.